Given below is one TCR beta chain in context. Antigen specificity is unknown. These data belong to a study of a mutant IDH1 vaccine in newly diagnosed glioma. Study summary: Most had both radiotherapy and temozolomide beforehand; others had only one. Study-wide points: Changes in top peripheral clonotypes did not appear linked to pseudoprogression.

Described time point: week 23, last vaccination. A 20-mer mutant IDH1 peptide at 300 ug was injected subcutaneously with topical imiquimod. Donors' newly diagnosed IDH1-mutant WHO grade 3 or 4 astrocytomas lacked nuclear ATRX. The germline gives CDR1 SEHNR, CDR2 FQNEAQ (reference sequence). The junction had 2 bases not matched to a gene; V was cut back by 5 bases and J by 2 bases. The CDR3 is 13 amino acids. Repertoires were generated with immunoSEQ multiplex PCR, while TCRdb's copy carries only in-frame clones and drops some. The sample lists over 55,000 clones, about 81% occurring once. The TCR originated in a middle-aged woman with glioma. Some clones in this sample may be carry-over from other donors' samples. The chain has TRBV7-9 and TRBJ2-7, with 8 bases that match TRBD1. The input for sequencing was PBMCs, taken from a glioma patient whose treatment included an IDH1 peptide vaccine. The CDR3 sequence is CASSATGAYEQYF. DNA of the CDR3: TGTGCCAGCAGCGCGACAGGGGCCTACGAGCAGTACTTC.